This T cell receptor beta chain was sequenced during a study of molecular identifiers for immune sequencing clone quantification. Study-wide points: Jurkat TCR RNA spiked in from one cell reportedly remained identifiable amid about a million naive cells.

Previously published methods and listed TCR primers were used for the bulk TCR libraries. TCRdb called the PCR reads again in MiXCR, with one record for every CDR3 protein. The table records about half a million distinct CDR3 sequences, about a fifth of them present only once. Germline lookup yields CDR1 GTSNPN and CDR2 SVGIG (reference sequence). The CDR3 covers 11 residues. Trimming pared 5 bases from V and 5 bases from J, leaving 9 bases between. For this clonotype: The antigen remains undetermined. A read error may be the cause here, since a much bigger clone is one base away.

The receptor was isolated from a human donor in good health. Some libraries in this study had Jurkat cell RNA spiked in. Sequencing used naive CD8+ T cells from blood, with Jurkat cell RNA spiked in. Stated subset: FACS-sorted CD8+CD4-CCR7+CD45RA+ naive T cells. The chain recombines TRBV30 with TRBJ1-1; D uncertain. The DNA for the CDR3 is TGTGCCTGGGGTCCGGGAACTGAAGCTTTCTTT. It translates to CAWGPGTEAFF.